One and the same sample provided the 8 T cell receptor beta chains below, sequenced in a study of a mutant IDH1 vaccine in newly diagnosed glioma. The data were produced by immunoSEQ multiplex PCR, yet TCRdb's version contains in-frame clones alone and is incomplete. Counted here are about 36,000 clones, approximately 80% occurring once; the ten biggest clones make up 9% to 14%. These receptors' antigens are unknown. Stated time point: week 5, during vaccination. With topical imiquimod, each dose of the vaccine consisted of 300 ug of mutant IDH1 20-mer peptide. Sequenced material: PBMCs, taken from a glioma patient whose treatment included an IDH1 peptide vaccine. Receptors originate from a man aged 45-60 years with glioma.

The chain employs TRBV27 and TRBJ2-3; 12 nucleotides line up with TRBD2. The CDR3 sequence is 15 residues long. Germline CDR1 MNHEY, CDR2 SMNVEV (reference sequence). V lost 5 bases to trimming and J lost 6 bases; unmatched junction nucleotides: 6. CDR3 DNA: TGTGCCAGCAGTCCAAGGACTAGCGGGGAGGATACGCAGTATTTT. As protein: CASSPRTSGEDTQYF.

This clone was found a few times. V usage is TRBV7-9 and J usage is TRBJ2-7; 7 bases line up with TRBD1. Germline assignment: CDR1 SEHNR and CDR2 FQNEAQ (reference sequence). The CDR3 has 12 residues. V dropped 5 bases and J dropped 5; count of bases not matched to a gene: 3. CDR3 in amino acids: CASSPTGDEQYF. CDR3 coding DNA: TGTGCCAGCAGCCCTACAGGGGACGAGCAGTACTTC.

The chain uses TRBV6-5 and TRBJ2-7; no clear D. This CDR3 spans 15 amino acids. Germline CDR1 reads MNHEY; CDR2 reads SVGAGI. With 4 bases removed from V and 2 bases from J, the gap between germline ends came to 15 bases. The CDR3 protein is CASSWGKGPTYEQYF. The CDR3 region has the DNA TGTGCCAGCAGTTGGGGAAAAGGACCGACCTACGAGCAGTACTTC.

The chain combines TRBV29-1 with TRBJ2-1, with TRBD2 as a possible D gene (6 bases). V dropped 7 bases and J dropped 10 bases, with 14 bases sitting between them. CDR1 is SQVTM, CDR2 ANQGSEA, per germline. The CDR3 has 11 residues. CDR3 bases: TGCAGCGCGCAGGAGGGAAGCGAGCAGTTCTTC. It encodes CSAQEGSEQFF.

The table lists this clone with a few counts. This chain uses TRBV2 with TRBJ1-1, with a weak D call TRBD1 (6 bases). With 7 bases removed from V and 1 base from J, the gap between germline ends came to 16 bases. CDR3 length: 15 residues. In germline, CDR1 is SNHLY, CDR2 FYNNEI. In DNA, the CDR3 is TGTGCCAGCATCCCAGGAAGGGGACAGAACACTGAAGCTTTCTTT. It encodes CASIPGRGQNTEAFF.

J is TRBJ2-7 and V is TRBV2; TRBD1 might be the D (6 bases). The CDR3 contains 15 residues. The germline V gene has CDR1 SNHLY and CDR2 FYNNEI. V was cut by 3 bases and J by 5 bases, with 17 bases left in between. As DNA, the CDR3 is TGTGCCAGCAGTGAGAGACGTACAGGGAGCCACGAGCAGTACTTC. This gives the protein CASSERRTGSHEQYF.

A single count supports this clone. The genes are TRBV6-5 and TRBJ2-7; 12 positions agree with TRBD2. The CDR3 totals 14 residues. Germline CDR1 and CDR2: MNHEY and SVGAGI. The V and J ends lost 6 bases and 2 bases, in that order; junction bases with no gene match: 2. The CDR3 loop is CASSRLAGAYEQYF. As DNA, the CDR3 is TGTGCCAGCAGCCGACTAGCGGGGGCCTACGAGCAGTACTTC.

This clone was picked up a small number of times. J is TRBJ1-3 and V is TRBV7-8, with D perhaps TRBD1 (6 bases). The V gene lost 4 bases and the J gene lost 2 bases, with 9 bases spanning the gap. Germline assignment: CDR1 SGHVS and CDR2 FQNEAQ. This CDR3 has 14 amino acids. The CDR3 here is CASSYRGAGNTIYF. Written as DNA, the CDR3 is TGTGCCAGCAGCTATAGGGGGGCTGGAAACACCATATATTTT.